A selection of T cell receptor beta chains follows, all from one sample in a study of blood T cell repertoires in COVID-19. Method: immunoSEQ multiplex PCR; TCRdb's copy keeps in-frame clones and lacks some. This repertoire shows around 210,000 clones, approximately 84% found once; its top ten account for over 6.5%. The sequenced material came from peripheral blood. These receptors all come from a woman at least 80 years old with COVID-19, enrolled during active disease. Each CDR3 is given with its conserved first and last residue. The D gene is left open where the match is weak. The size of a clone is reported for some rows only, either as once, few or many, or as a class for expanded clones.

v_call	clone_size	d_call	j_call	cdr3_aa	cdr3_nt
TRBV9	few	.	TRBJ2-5	CASSVDQGTSQYF	TGTGCCAGCAGCGTAGATCAGGGGACGTCCCAGTACTTC
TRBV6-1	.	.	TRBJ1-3	CASSEARLRAGNTIYF	TGTGCCAGCAGTGAAGCGCGGCTGAGGGCTGGAAACACCATATATTTT
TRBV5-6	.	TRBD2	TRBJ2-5	CASSLGGGRERSETQYF	TGTGCCAGCAGCTTGGGAGGCGGGCGGGAGAGATCAGAGACCCAGTACTTC
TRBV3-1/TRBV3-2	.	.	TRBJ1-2	CASSQRVEGNYGYTF	TGTGCCAGCAGCCAAAGGGTAGAGGGAAACTATGGCTACACCTTC
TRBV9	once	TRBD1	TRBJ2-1	CASSVGGQSYNEQFF	TGTGCCAGCAGCGTAGGGGGACAGAGTTACAATGAGCAGTTCTTC
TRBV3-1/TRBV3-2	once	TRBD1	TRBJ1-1	CASSQTGGLFF	TGTGCCAGCAGCCAAACAGGGGGCCTCTTCTTT
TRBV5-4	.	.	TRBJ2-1	CASSREPPTEQFF	TGTGCCAGCAGCCGCGAGCCCCCCACTGAGCAGTTCTTC
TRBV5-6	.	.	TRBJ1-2	CASLEGRNSYGYTF	TGTGCCAGCCTGGAGGGCAGGAACTCCTATGGCTACACCTTC
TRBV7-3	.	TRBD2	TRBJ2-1	CASSLIGLAGGDNEQFF	TGTGCCAGCAGCTTAATCGGGCTAGCGGGAGGTGACAATGAGCAGTTCTTC
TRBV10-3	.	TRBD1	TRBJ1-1	CAISSWDRGNTEAFF	TGTGCCATCAGTTCGTGGGACAGGGGTAACACTGAAGCTTTCTTT
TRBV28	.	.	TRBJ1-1	CASSPPVLSEAFF	TGTGCCAGCAGCCCTCCGGTTTTGAGTGAAGCTTTCTTT
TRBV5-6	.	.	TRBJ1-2	CASSYQGVYGYTF	TGTGCCAGCAGCTATCAGGGTGTCTATGGCTACACCTTC
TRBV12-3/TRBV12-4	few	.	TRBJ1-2	CASRFGGEGGYTF	TGTGCCAGCAGGTTTGGCGGGGAGGGTGGCTACACCTTC
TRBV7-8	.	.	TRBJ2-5	CASSPLGASQETQYF	TGTGCCAGCAGCCCCTTGGGAGCCTCGCAAGAGACCCAGTACTTC
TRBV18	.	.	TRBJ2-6	CASSLNSRGANVLTF	TGTGCCAGCTCATTAAACAGTCGTGGGGCCAACGTCCTGACTTTC
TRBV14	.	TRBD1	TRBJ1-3	CASSHGTARNTIYF	TGTGCCAGCAGCCACGGGACAGCAAGAAACACCATATATTTT
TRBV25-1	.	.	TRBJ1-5	CASSESGGVQPQHF	TGTGCCAGCAGTGAATCGGGGGGAGTCCAGCCCCAGCATTTT
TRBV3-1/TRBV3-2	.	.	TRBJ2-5	CASSGSSPETQYF	TGTGCCAGCAGCGGCTCCTCCCCAGAGACCCAGTACTTC
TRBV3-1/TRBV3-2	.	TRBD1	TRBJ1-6	CASRTTGGYSPLHF	TGTGCCAGCAGAACGACAGGGGGGTATTCACCCCTCCACTTT
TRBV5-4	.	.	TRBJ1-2	CASSIQGLYGYTF	TGTGCCAGCAGCATACAGGGATTGTATGGCTACACCTTC
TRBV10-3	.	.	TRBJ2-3	CAISVGGADTQYF	TGTGCCATCAGTGTAGGGGGGGCAGATACGCAGTATTTT
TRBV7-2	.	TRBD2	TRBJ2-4	CASSLAAGGPKNIQYF	TGTGCCAGCAGCTTAGCTGCGGGGGGGCCTAAAAACATTCAGTACTTC
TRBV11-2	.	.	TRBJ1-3	CASRQGPGNTIYF	TGTGCCAGCCGGCAGGGGCCTGGAAACACCATATATTTT
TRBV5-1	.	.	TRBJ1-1	CASSPKPEGGTEAFF	TGCGCCAGCAGCCCGAAACCGGAGGGAGGGACTGAAGCTTTCTTT